Listed below are T cell receptor beta chains from one sample, sequenced in a study of CXCR3-negative and CXCR3-positive naive CD8 T cells. For each CDR3 protein, TCRdb gives one entry from its re-call of the 5' RACE reads, without DNA. The repertoire shows tens of thousands of distinct CDR3 sequences; the top ten hold roughly a quarter. The sample was memory CD8+ T cells from blood. All receptors come from a human donor in good health. Some clones in this sample may be carry-over from other donors' samples. Both conserved end residues are part of each CDR3. Each record gives: clone size, J gene, V gene, CDR3 protein. Some rows mark clone size as missing; the rest say once, few, many or name a class of expanded clone.

- TRBJ1-1 TRBV29-1 CSVGRDINEAFF
- TRBJ1-1 TRBV4-2 CASSLVGANTEAFF
- TRBJ1-2 TRBV5-1 CASRFDRGNHYGYTF
- TRBJ2-7 TRBV29-1 CSVGWGVEQYF
- TRBJ2-7 TRBV7-8 CASSPPAATYEQYF
- TRBJ2-2 TRBV6-6 CASSYSGIANTGELFF
- TRBJ1-1 TRBV20-1 CSAATGDTEAFF
- TRBJ1-6 TRBV14 CASSQRGDFSPLHF
- TRBJ2-7 TRBV10-3 CATTGGFYEQYF
- TRBJ2-3 TRBV7-3 CASSPMSSPDTQYF
- TRBJ1-1 TRBV19 CASSIYGTAGSTEAFF
- TRBJ2-7 TRBV5-1 CASSLAVRQGEQYF
- TRBJ2-1 TRBV3-1 CASSQEIGYNEQLF
- TRBJ1-4 TRBV29-1 CSADWGREKLFF
- TRBJ2-1 TRBV11-2 CASSSPGLAGGEQFF
- TRBJ2-7 TRBV15 CATGTKRRWEQYF
- TRBJ2-1 TRBV7-9 CASSPLDPSSYNEQFF
- TRBJ1-2 TRBV29-1 CSVDGTGGPYGYTF
- TRBJ2-7 TRBV20-1 CSAKTSGISEQYF
- TRBJ1-5 TRBV20-1 CSASQGINQPQHF
- TRBJ1-1 TRBV5-1 CASSWGLKAFF
- TRBJ1-5 TRBV5-5 CASSWRAANSNQPQHF
- TRBJ2-1 TRBV12-3/TRBV12-4 CASSVGQGRDNEQFF
- TRBJ2-1 TRBV7-2 CASSPSGLASNEQFF
- TRBJ2-5 TRBV28 CASSLLTGVTSQETQYF
- TRBJ1-6 TRBV9 CASSPKTGPENSPLHF
- TRBJ1-4 TRBV28 CASRRSWGEKLFF
- TRBJ1-6 TRBV7-2 CASSPETGRVVGSPLHF
- TRBJ2-1 TRBV4-2 CASSTTYGGANEQFF
- TRBJ2-3 TRBV9 CASSVVVTDTQYF
- TRBJ2-1 TRBV6-1 CASSERLAGGNEQFF
- TRBJ1-2 TRBV20-1 CSARDPDRLHTF
- TRBJ2-2 TRBV6-5 CASSDPNTGELFF
- TRBJ1-2 TRBV6-1 CASSETTDVGLGTF
- TRBJ1-2 TRBV29-1 CSVRQGNYGYTF
- TRBJ1-6 TRBV20-1 CSARDLLEGPNSPLHF
- TRBJ1-2 TRBV20-1 CSAPSDRAGEGDYGYTF
- TRBJ1-3 TRBV27 CASSPSPQHSGTVGNTIYF
- TRBJ1-1 TRBV6-5 CATEIRGRNTEAFF
- TRBJ1-5 TRBV6-5 CASSSGVEGNQPQHF
- TRBJ2-7 TRBV6-2/TRBV6-3 CASSRGALIYEQYF
- TRBJ1-2 TRBV15 CATSRSGVGGYTF
- TRBJ2-1 TRBV5-4 CASSPGEGNEQFF
- TRBJ1-2 TRBV4-3 CASSPGTVSYGYTF
- TRBJ2-5 TRBV15 CATHHYGDRETQYF
- TRBJ2-7 TRBV15 CATSRGSNTGTASREQYF
- TRBJ2-7 TRBV20-1 CSARPRTYPEQYF
- TRBJ2-7 TRBV5-1 CASSLALYGRDYEQYF
- TRBJ2-5 TRBV7-2 CASSQEGRYQETQYF
- TRBJ1-2 TRBV29-1 CSVEDLVALYGYTF
medium-sized TRBJ1-1 TRBV20-1 CSARMTGDTEAFF